This TCR beta chain was sequenced for a study of OX40 agonist ivuxolimab in advanced cancers. Study information: Each dose-escalation patient presented with hepatocellular carcinoma, melanoma, renal cell or head and neck cancer. A mean age of about 59 years, range 23 to 79, was recorded, and 70% to 85% were male. Study results and caveats: Averaging showed that CD8+ T cells had more expanded clones than CD4+ did.

CDR3 size: 13 residues. Germline CDR1 reads MNHNY; CDR2 reads SVGAGI (reference sequence). Regarding this clone: Antigen specificity is unknown. The junction differs from germline at one of its ends, possibly a read error.

Sequenced by immunoSEQ multiplex PCR; TCRdb stores in-frame clones only, minus some. The profile shows 50,000 or so clones, 91% of them singletons. Sequencing used CD4+ or CD8+ T cells sorted from blood, obtained in a trial of the OX40 agonist ivuxolimab. The sequence derives from an adult with an advanced solid tumor such as melanoma, head and neck, liver or kidney cancer. The J gene is TRBJ1-2, the V gene TRBV6-6; 8 bases are a match to TRBD1. The CDR3 region is CAISDQGADGYTF. The CDR3 DNA reads as TGTGCCATCAGTGATCAGGGGGCGGACGGCTACACCTTC.